Below, 20 T cell receptor beta chains from the same sample are listed, as sequenced in a study of T cell responses to AZD1222 COVID-19 vaccine. Method: immunoSEQ multiplex PCR; TCRdb's copy keeps in-frame clones and lacks some. Among about 140,000 clones listed, approximately 90% were seen once. The material sequenced was peripheral blood, taken 28 days after the second AZD1222 dose. The receptors come from an adult who received the AZD1222 COVID-19 vaccine.

The gene calls are TRBV3-1 (or the pseudogene TRBV3-2) and TRBJ2-1; 9 bases are a match to TRBD1. This CDR3 comprises 14 residues. V lost 3 bases to trimming and J lost 4 bases; unmatched junction nucleotides: 1. CDR1 LGHDT and CDR2 YNNKEL come from the germline V gene (reference sequence). Written as DNA, the CDR3 is TGTGCCAGCAGCCACGGACAGGGGTACAATGAGCAGTTCTTC. Its translation: CASSHGQGYNEQFF.

This chain joins TRBV7-2 and TRBJ2-7; possibly TRBD1 or TRBD2 for D (5 bases each). CDR1 is SGHTA, CDR2 FQGNSA, per germline. Deletions cut 4 bases from V and 3 bases from J, with 13 bases between. The CDR3 extends over 14 amino acids. The CDR3 DNA reads TGTGCCAGCAGCTCCTCGTGGGGGATCTACGAGCAGTACTTC. Its protein product is CASSSSWGIYEQYF.

This clone was seen a few times. The CDR3 sequence: CASSVEWGFYGYTF. The CDR3 nucleotides read TGTGCCAGCAGCGTAGAGTGGGGGTTCTATGGCTACACCTTC. The rearrangement links TRBV9 to TRBJ1-2, with a possible D match to TRBD1 (5 bases). The CDR3 has 14 residues. Germline lookup yields CDR1 SGDLS and CDR2 YYNGEE. Trimming took off 0 bases at V and 4 bases at J, with 10 bases between the two ends.

The rearrangement joins TRBV18 to TRBJ2-2, with 7 bases aligning to TRBD1. CDR3 length equals 15 residues. Trimming cost V 2 bases and J 6 bases; bases outside gene matches: 6. The germline V gene has CDR1 KGHSH and CDR2 LQKENI. DNA for the CDR3: TGTGCCAGCTCACCAGAACAGGGGAAGGCCGGGGAGCTGTTTTTT. Translating it yields CASSPEQGKAGELFF.

The J gene is TRBJ2-1, the V gene TRBV11-2; D unresolved. The CDR3 is 11 amino acids. From germline, CDR1 is SGHAT and CDR2 FQNNGV. Trimming pared 3 bases from V and 8 bases from J, leaving 5 bases between. The CDR3 DNA reads as TGTGCCAGCAGCTTGGGCTATGAGCAGTTCTTC. Protein sequence: CASSLGYEQFF.

J is TRBJ2-1 and V is TRBV27; tentatively, D is TRBD1 (5 bases). Germline V gives CDR1 MNHEY, CDR2 SMNVEV (reference sequence). Trimming left V 8 bases short and J 0 bases short, with 11 bases between. The CDR3 sequence is 14 residues long. The CDR3 sequence is CASQETGSYNEQFF. CDR3 in DNA: TGTGCCAGCCAGGAAACAGGCTCCTACAATGAGCAGTTCTTC.

The chain joins TRBV5-4 to TRBJ2-5, with D unresolved. Trimming removed 3 bases at V and 2 bases at J, with 11 bases between. Per germline, CDR1 SGHNT and CDR2 YYREEE (reference sequence). The CDR3 consists of 14 residues. CDR3 bases: TGTGCCAGCAGCTCCATTTTGGGGCAAGAGACCCAGTACTTC. This gives the protein CASSSILGQETQYF.

The V and J genes are TRBV11-2 and TRBJ2-7, with D possibly being TRBD2 (5 bases). This CDR3 is built from 16 residues. Trimming stripped 1 base from V and 3 bases from J, with 16 bases between. Germline V gene data show CDR1 as SGHAT and CDR2 as FQNNGV. This CDR3 is CASSLAAERSHYEQYF. CDR3 DNA sequence: TGTGCCAGCAGCTTAGCGGCCGAGCGGTCCCACTACGAGCAGTACTTC. The full variable domain, rest sourced from reference TRBV11-2 and TRBJ2-7, is EAGVAQSPRYKIIEKRQSVAFWCNPISGHATLYWYQQILGQGPKLLIQFQNNGVVDDSQLPKDRFSAERLKGVDSTLKIQPAKLEDSAVYLCASSLAAERSHYEQYFGPGTRLTVT.

The rearrangement links TRBV7-2 to TRBJ1-5; D is uncertain. The germline gives CDR1 SGHTA, CDR2 FQGNSA. Trimming took 4 bases from V and 1 from J, leaving 5 bases between them. The CDR3 has 13 residues. CDR3 sequence reads: CASSYDSNQPQHF. CDR3 bases: TGTGCCAGCAGCTACGACAGCAATCAGCCCCAGCATTTT. The full variable domain, its missing parts supplied by reference TRBV7-2 and TRBJ1-5, is GAGVSQSPSNKVTEKGKDVELRCDPISGHTALYWYRQSLGQGLEFLIYFQGNSAPDKSGLPSDRFSAERTGGSVSTLTIQRTQQEDSAVYLCASSYDSNQPQHFGDGTRLSIL.

The chain recombines TRBV6-5 with TRBJ2-7; 7 positions agree with TRBD2. Germline CDR1 MNHEY, CDR2 SVGAGI. The CDR3 length is 14 residues. The V segment lost 5 bases and the J segment 4 bases; nucleotides outside the gene matches: 8. This CDR3 reads CASSPRTSYYEQYF. The CDR3 DNA reads as TGTGCCAGCAGTCCCCGGACTAGTTATTACGAGCAGTACTTC.

The genes are TRBV29-1 and TRBJ2-7; 7 positions match TRBD1. With V trimmed by 7 bases and J by 3 bases, 3 bases remained unmatched. This CDR3 region has 11 residues. CDR1 is SQVTM, CDR2 ANQGSEA, per germline. The CDR3: CSGSGGYEQYF. The CDR3 nucleotides read TGCAGCGGATCAGGGGGCTACGAGCAGTACTTC.

The chain has TRBV28 and TRBJ2-7, with 7 bases that match TRBD2. The CDR3 extends over 14 amino acids. Per the germline V gene, CDR1 is MDHEN and CDR2 is SYDVKM. J lost 6 bases, V lost 1 base, and 6 bases had no gene match. The chain's CDR3 is CASSLSPGGVEQYF. The DNA for the CDR3 is TGTGCCAGCAGTTTATCTCCGGGAGGAGTCGAGCAGTACTTC.

This chain uses TRBV5-1 with TRBJ1-2; 10 nucleotides match TRBD1. V lost 3 bases to trimming and J lost 8 bases; unmatched junction nucleotides: 7. The CDR3 is 14 residues long. CDR1 and CDR2 from the germline V gene are SGHRS and YFSETQ. The CDR3 here is CASSWGTGEEGYTF. The CDR3, as DNA: TGCGCCAGCAGCTGGGGGACAGGGGAAGAAGGCTACACCTTC. Drawing the rest from reference TRBV5-1 and TRBJ1-2, the complete variable domain is KAGVTQTPRYLIKTRGQQVTLSCSPISGHRSVSWYQQTPGQGLQFLFEYFSETQRNKGNFPGRFSGRQFSNSRSEMNVSTLELGDSALYLCASSWGTGEEGYTFGSGTRLTVV.

Only one count was recorded for this clone. The V and J genes are TRBV5-6 and TRBJ1-5; TRBD1 is a possible D gene (6 bases). Trimming took 0 bases from V and 2 from J, leaving 12 bases between them. The CDR3 sequence is 16 residues long. The V gene's germline CDR1 is SGHDT and CDR2 YYEEEE. This CDR3 is CASSLEAGAGNQPQHF. The CDR3 DNA sequence: TGTGCCAGCAGCTTGGAGGCAGGGGCGGGCAATCAGCCCCAGCATTTT.

V usage is TRBV15 and J usage is TRBJ2-3, with TRBD1 matching 7 bases. Germline V CDR1 and CDR2: LNHNV, YYDKDF (reference sequence). The length of the CDR3 is 14 residues. The trim removed 3 bases at V and 1 base at J, leaving 1 base unmatched. CDR3: CATSSQGGTDTQYF. For the CDR3, the DNA is TGTGCCACCAGCAGCCAGGGGGGCACAGATACGCAGTATTTT.

The chain uses TRBV20-1 and TRBJ2-7; D is ambiguous. The germline V gene has CDR1 DFQATT and CDR2 SNEGSKA (reference sequence). CDR3 length equals 10 residues. V shed 6 bases and J shed 3 bases, with 6 bases lying between them. Here the CDR3 reads CSATHYEQYF. Written as DNA, the CDR3 is TGCAGTGCAACCCACTACGAGCAGTACTTC.

The chain employs TRBV7-2 and TRBJ2-7, with unresolved D. The CDR3 is 13 residues long. Trimming removed 6 bases at V and 3 bases at J, with 12 bases between. From germline, CDR1 is SGHTA and CDR2 FQGNSA. This chain's CDR3 is CASRHMPIYEQYF. The CDR3 DNA sequence: TGTGCCAGCAGACATATGCCGATCTACGAGCAGTACTTC.

The chain is built from TRBV7-6 and TRBJ2-5, with TRBD2 as a possible D gene (7 bases). The germline gives CDR1 SGHVS, CDR2 FNYEAQ. The CDR3 has 16 amino acids. Trimming removed 0 bases at V and 5 bases at J, with 16 bases between. CDR3 DNA: TGTGCCAGCAGCTTAGCGGGGCGGGGGCCCGGGGAGACCCAGTACTTC. This sequence encodes CASSLAGRGPGETQYF.

The V call is TRBV9, the J call TRBJ2-5; 8 bases fit TRBD2. The ends lost 7 bases at V and 1 base at J; junction bases unmatched: 12. CDR1 and CDR2 from the germline V gene are SGDLS and YYNGEE. This CDR3 has 16 residues. This CDR3 reads CASGPGGDHIQETQYF. The CDR3, as DNA: TGTGCCAGCGGTCCCGGGGGGGACCATATCCAAGAGACCCAGTACTTC.

This clone occurred once. The V and J genes are TRBV19 and TRBJ2-7, with D perhaps TRBD1 (6 bases). Trimming took 10 bases from V and 4 from J, leaving 17 bases between them. There are 13 residues in the CDR3. The germline gives CDR1 LNHDA, CDR2 SQIVND (reference sequence). CDR3 sequence: CATSVNREYEQYF. The CDR3 DNA sequence: TGTGCCACCTCGGTGAACAGGGAATACGAGCAGTACTTC.